This TCR beta chain was sequenced for a study of blood T cells in healthy people across ages. J was trimmed by 2 bases and V by 6 bases; bases with no gene match: 8. The germline CDR1 and CDR2 sequences are DFQATT and SNEGSKA (reference sequence). This CDR3 has 14 amino acids. It was with a sample-barcoded 5' primer and a J-beta primer mix that a second PCR of roughly 7 to 12 cycles was run. TCRdb independently ran MiXCR on the 5' RACE reads; one entry per CDR3 protein. Altogether 1.4 million to 1.5 million distinct CDR3 sequences are present, approximately 42% being singletons, with the ten largest covering 7% to 9.5%.

The TCR was taken from a woman younger than 30 in good health. The sequenced material came from blood. V is TRBV20-1 and J is TRBJ2-5, with 8 bases fitting TRBD2. As DNA, the CDR3 is TGCAGTGCCTCTAGCGGGTTGTATCAAGAGACCCAGTACTTC. Protein: CSASSGLYQETQYF.